This T cell receptor (beta chain) was obtained from a study of shared clonotypes between healthy human individuals. The study's findings and limits: Clonotype sharing among donors likely depends on sequencing depth.

Comments on this clone: As yet, its antigen is unknown.

Each subset's genomic DNA was shared equally among a number of immunoSEQ plates. TCRdb's table, derived via immunoSEQ multiplex PCR, lists solely in-frame clones and lacks some. The table records nearly 1 million clones, less than 85% of them present only once. Naive CD45RA+ and memory CD45RA-negative subsets were split from CD4+ cells. Germline V CDR1 and CDR2: MNHEY, SMNVEV (reference sequence). The trim removed 2 bases at V and 6 bases at J, leaving 12 bases unmatched. The CDR3 spans 17 residues. The sequencing input was memory CD4+ T cells sorted from blood. Subset meaning: CD45RA-negative fraction. The chain combines TRBV27 with TRBJ2-1; 8 bases are a match to TRBD1. This sequence originates from a man between 18 and 29 years old in good health. CDR3 residues: CASSLQARDRGFNEQFF. The CDR3 region has the DNA TGTGCCAGCAGTTTACAGGCTCGTGACAGGGGCTTCAATGAGCAGTTCTTC.